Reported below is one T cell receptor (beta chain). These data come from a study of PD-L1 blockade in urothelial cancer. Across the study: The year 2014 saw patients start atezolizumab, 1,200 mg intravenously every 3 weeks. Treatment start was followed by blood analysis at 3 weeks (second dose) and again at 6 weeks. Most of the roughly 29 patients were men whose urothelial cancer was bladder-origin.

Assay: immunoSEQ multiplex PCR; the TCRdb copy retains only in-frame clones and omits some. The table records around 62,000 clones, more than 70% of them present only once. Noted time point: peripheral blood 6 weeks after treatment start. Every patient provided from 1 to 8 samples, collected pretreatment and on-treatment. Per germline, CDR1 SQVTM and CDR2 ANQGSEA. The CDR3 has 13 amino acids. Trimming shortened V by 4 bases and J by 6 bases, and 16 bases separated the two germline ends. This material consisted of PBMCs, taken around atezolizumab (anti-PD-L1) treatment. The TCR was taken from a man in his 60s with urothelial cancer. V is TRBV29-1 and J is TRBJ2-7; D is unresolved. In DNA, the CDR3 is TGCAGCGTTGTGCACAGTACCGGTTTCGAGCAGTACTTC. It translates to CSVVHSTGFEQYF.